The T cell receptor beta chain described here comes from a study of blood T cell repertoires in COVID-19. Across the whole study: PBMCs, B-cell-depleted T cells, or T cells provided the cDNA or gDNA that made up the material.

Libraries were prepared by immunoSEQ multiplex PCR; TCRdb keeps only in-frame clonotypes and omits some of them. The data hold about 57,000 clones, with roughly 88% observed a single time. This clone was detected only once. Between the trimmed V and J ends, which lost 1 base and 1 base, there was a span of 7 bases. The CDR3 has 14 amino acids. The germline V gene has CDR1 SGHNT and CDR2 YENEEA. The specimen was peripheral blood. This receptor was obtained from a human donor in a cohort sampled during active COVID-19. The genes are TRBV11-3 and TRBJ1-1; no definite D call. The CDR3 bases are TGTGCCAGCAGCTTAGCAGGAAGGAACACTGAAGCTTTCTTT. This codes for CASSLAGRNTEAFF.